A selection of T cell receptor beta chains follows, all from one sample in a study of blood T cell repertoires in COVID-19. Data came from immunoSEQ multiplex PCR; TCRdb stores just in-frame clones and leaves some out. The sample holds 170,000 or so clones, approximately 80% seen once. The sample consisted of peripheral blood. Source of these receptors: a woman aged 40 to 50 with COVID-19, enrolled during active disease. CDR3s include the opening cysteine and the closing phenylalanine or tryptophan. D genes are given only for firm matches. Rows give clone size only sometimes, using once, few, many, or a class for an expanded clone.

size: once
D: TRBD2
J: TRBJ2-1
V: TRBV24-1
DNA: TGTGCGACCCAAGGACTAGCGGGGAATGAGCAGTTCTTC
CDR3: CATQGLAGNEQFF

size: -
D: -
J: TRBJ1-2
V: TRBV19
DNA: TGTGCCAGTAGTATCTTACCAGCGAACTATGGCTACACCTTC
CDR3: CASSILPANYGYTF

size: -
D: TRBD1
J: TRBJ1-2
V: TRBV6-1
DNA: TGTGCCAGCAGTGGGGCCACCGGACAGGGGGCGAACTATGGCTACACCTTC
CDR3: CASSGATGQGANYGYTF

size: -
D: TRBD1
J: TRBJ1-3
V: TRBV9
DNA: TGTGCCAGCAGCGTTCTGACAGGGGGTCACTCTGGAAACACCATATATTTT
CDR3: CASSVLTGGHSGNTIYF

size: -
D: -
J: TRBJ2-7
V: TRBV6-1
DNA: TGTGCCAGCAGCCTCTCCGGGAGCTCCTACGAGCAGTACTTC
CDR3: CASSLSGSSYEQYF

size: few
D: TRBD2
J: TRBJ2-5
V: TRBV2
DNA: TGTGCCAGCAGTGGGGGCGGGAGGGGCTACGAAGAGACCCAGTACTTC
CDR3: CASSGGGRGYEETQYF

size: once
D: -
J: TRBJ1-1
V: TRBV27
DNA: TGTGCCAGCAGTACAGTTTTGAACACTGAAGCTTTCTTT
CDR3: CASSTVLNTEAFF

size: -
D: -
J: TRBJ1-2
V: TRBV11-2
DNA: TGTGCCAGCAGCTTAGAGGGGGCGTGGAGCTATGGCTACACCTTC
CDR3: CASSLEGAWSYGYTF

size: few
D: TRBD2
J: TRBJ2-5
V: TRBV3-1/TRBV3-2
DNA: TGTGCCAGCAGCCAAGATCCCACTAGCGGGGGGAAATTATTGACAGAGACCCAGTACTTC
CDR3: CASSQDPTSGGKLLTETQYF

size: -
D: -
J: TRBJ2-1
V: TRBV29-1
DNA: TGCAGCGTTTCCCCTCGGGGCAGGGGATACAATGAGCAGTTCTTC
CDR3: CSVSPRGRGYNEQFF

size: -
D: TRBD1
J: TRBJ2-7
V: TRBV14
DNA: TGTGCCAGCAGCCAGCCGGGGTTTCAGGGGGCGATTGACGAGCAGTACTTC
CDR3: CASSQPGFQGAIDEQYF

size: -
D: TRBD2
J: TRBJ2-1
V: TRBV5-5
DNA: TGTGCCAGCAGCCCACGAGTCACGGGGGGCAATGAGCAGTTCTTC
CDR3: CASSPRVTGGNEQFF

size: -
D: TRBD2
J: TRBJ2-3
V: TRBV10-1
DNA: TGCGCCAGCAGTGTCCGGGGGGCAGATACGCAGTATTTT
CDR3: CASSVRGADTQYF

size: -
D: TRBD2
J: TRBJ2-5
V: TRBV5-1
DNA: TGCGCCAGCAGCCCTGGACTAGCAAGGCGGCAAGAGACCCAGTACTTC
CDR3: CASSPGLARRQETQYF

size: -
D: -
J: TRBJ1-5
V: TRBV21-1
DNA: TGTGCCAGCAGCAAAAGGGGGGGCCGGGATCAGCCCCAGCATTTT
CDR3: CASSKRGGRDQPQHF

size: -
D: -
J: TRBJ2-1
V: TRBV6-6
DNA: TGTGCCAGCAGCTCCCCTACAGGGAGCTCCTACAATGAGCAGTTCTTC
CDR3: CASSSPTGSSYNEQFF

size: -
D: -
J: TRBJ1-1
V: TRBV10-3
DNA: TGTGCCACCAACAGGGATGGGGGTCTCACTGAAGCTTTCTTT
CDR3: CATNRDGGLTEAFF

size: -
D: -
J: TRBJ1-2
V: TRBV29-1
DNA: TGCAGCGGGGGACTAATGAACTATGGCTACACCTTC
CDR3: CSGGLMNYGYTF

size: -
D: -
J: TRBJ2-2
V: TRBV14
DNA: TGTGCCAGCAGCGTCTTTAGCGGGGAGCTGTTTTTT
CDR3: CASSVFSGELFF

size: once
D: -
J: TRBJ1-6
V: TRBV7-2
DNA: TGTGCCAGCAGCTTAGAGGGGAATTCACCCCTCCACTTT
CDR3: CASSLEGNSPLHF

size: -
D: TRBD1
J: TRBJ1-2
V: TRBV4-1
DNA: TGCGCCAGCAGCTTGGGACAGCACTATGGCTACACCTTC
CDR3: CASSLGQHYGYTF

size: few
D: TRBD2
J: TRBJ2-2
V: TRBV5-1
DNA: TGCGCCAGCAGCCTAAGAGGGACTAGCGGTGCCGGGGAGCTGTTTTTT
CDR3: CASSLRGTSGAGELFF

size: -
D: -
J: TRBJ2-7
V: TRBV5-1
DNA: TGCGCCAGCAGCTTTTCGGCGGACACTATCTACGAGCAGTACTTC
CDR3: CASSFSADTIYEQYF

size: -
D: TRBD2
J: TRBJ2-1
V: TRBV9
DNA: TGTGCCAGCAGCGTAGCCAGCGGGGTGACCAATGAGCAGTTCTTC
CDR3: CASSVASGVTNEQFF

size: -
D: -
J: TRBJ2-3
V: TRBV24-1
DNA: TGTGCCACCAGTGATTTGACCCGGGAGCCAGCTACGCAGTATTTT
CDR3: CATSDLTREPATQYF

size: few
D: -
J: TRBJ2-7
V: TRBV6-5
DNA: TGTGCCAGCAGCCCCCCAGGGGCCATCTACGAGCAGTACTTC
CDR3: CASSPPGAIYEQYF

size: -
D: -
J: TRBJ2-2
V: TRBV7-9
DNA: TGTGCCAGCAGCTTTATTCTTCTCGGGGGCACCGGGGAGCTGTTTTTT
CDR3: CASSFILLGGTGELFF

size: -
D: -
J: TRBJ1-6
V: TRBV21-1
DNA: TGTGCCAGCAGCAAAAGCAGGCTAAATAATTCACCCCTCCACTTT
CDR3: CASSKSRLNNSPLHF

size: -
D: -
J: TRBJ2-1
V: TRBV5-4
DNA: TGTGCCAGCAGCTTGCGCTCCTACAATGAGCAGTTCTTC
CDR3: CASSLRSYNEQFF

size: -
D: -
J: TRBJ2-1
V: TRBV5-1
DNA: TGCGCCAGCAGCCTGGTCCTCAGGGAGGATGAGCAGTTCTTC
CDR3: CASSLVLREDEQFF

size: -
D: TRBD2
J: TRBJ2-1
V: TRBV5-1
DNA: TGCGCCAGCAGCTTGGCCTCAGTGGGGACTAGCGGCAATGAGCAGTTCTTC
CDR3: CASSLASVGTSGNEQFF

size: -
D: -
J: TRBJ2-7
V: TRBV5-6
DNA: TGTGCCAGCAGCCCCTCGGGTCCCTACGAGCAGTACTTC
CDR3: CASSPSGPYEQYF

size: -
D: -
J: TRBJ1-2
V: TRBV6-5
DNA: TGTGCCAGCAGTCTCTCTACAGGGTCCTATGGCTACACCTTC
CDR3: CASSLSTGSYGYTF

size: -
D: TRBD2
J: TRBJ2-5
V: TRBV5-1
DNA: TGCGCCAGCAGAAAGGCTAGCGGGGTCGAGACCCAGTACTTC
CDR3: CASRKASGVETQYF

size: -
D: TRBD1
J: TRBJ2-7
V: TRBV19
DNA: TGTGCCAGTAGCCCAATCGGGCTCGGGACAGCATACGAGCAGTACTTC
CDR3: CASSPIGLGTAYEQYF

size: once
D: TRBD2
J: TRBJ2-7
V: TRBV5-1
DNA: TGCGCCAGCAGCTTGGAACTAGCGGGGGGGCAGTACGAGCAGTACTTC
CDR3: CASSLELAGGQYEQYF

size: -
D: -
J: TRBJ2-2
V: TRBV7-2
DNA: TGTGCCTCCGGTGCGGGGGCCGACACCGGGGAGCTGTTTTTT
CDR3: CASGAGADTGELFF

size: -
D: -
J: TRBJ1-2
V: TRBV29-1
DNA: TGCAGCGTTGAGACACCGTATGGCTACACCTTC
CDR3: CSVETPYGYTF

size: -
D: -
J: TRBJ1-2
V: TRBV4-1
DNA: TGCGCCAGCAGCCAGGCCTTCTATGGCTACACCTTC
CDR3: CASSQAFYGYTF

size: -
D: -
J: TRBJ1-3
V: TRBV7-9
DNA: TGTGCCAGCAGCTTAAACGCGGGGGCGGGTGGAAACACCATATATTTT
CDR3: CASSLNAGAGGNTIYF

size: -
D: -
J: TRBJ2-1
V: TRBV6-6
DNA: TGTGCCAGCAGCCCAGGTACTAGTAGGGATGAGCAGTTCTTC
CDR3: CASSPGTSRDEQFF

size: few
D: TRBD1
J: TRBJ1-2
V: TRBV5-1
DNA: TGCGCCAGCAGCAAGGACAGGACGGCTGGCTACACCTTC
CDR3: CASSKDRTAGYTF

size: -
D: -
J: TRBJ1-2
V: TRBV12-3/TRBV12-4
DNA: TGTGCCAGCAGTCCCGTCCCGAGCTATGGCTACACCTTC
CDR3: CASSPVPSYGYTF

size: few
D: -
J: TRBJ2-5
V: TRBV5-4
DNA: TGTGCCAGCAGCCGCGGGACAGAAGAGACCCAGTACTTC
CDR3: CASSRGTEETQYF

size: -
D: -
J: TRBJ1-4
V: TRBV7-2
DNA: TGTGCCAGCAGCTCTCAGGTCGCCGATGAAAAACTGTTTTTT
CDR3: CASSSQVADEKLFF

size: once
D: TRBD1
J: TRBJ2-7
V: TRBV15
DNA: TGTGCCACCAGCCCCACGGGACAGCTCCACGAGCAGTACTTC
CDR3: CATSPTGQLHEQYF

size: -
D: TRBD1
J: TRBJ2-2
V: TRBV9
DNA: TGTGCCAGCAGCCCTGGACAGGGGACCACCGGGGAGCTGTTTTTT
CDR3: CASSPGQGTTGELFF

size: -
D: TRBD1
J: TRBJ1-3
V: TRBV28
DNA: TGTGCCAGCAGTTTGCAGGGGGCGGCTGGAAACACCATATATTTT
CDR3: CASSLQGAAGNTIYF

size: -
D: -
J: TRBJ1-2
V: TRBV5-5
DNA: TGTGCCAGCAGCCCCCAACCCGGCAGGAAGGTCTATGGCTACACCTTC
CDR3: CASSPQPGRKVYGYTF

size: few
D: -
J: TRBJ1-3
V: TRBV6-5
DNA: TGTGCCAGCACTAGGCAGCGTGGAAACACCATATATTTT
CDR3: CASTRQRGNTIYF

size: once
D: -
J: TRBJ2-6
V: TRBV28
DNA: TGTGCCAGCAGTATAGTTTTAGGCAGGGCGAGTGGGGCCAACGTCCTGACTTTC
CDR3: CASSIVLGRASGANVLTF

size: few
D: -
J: TRBJ2-2
V: TRBV7-6
DNA: TGTGCCAGCAGCGGAATCGGGGGGAACACCGGGGAGCTGTTTTTT
CDR3: CASSGIGGNTGELFF

size: -
D: TRBD1
J: TRBJ1-1
V: TRBV4-1
DNA: TGCGCCAGTGGGACAGGGGCACGGACTGACACTGAAGCTTTCTTT
CDR3: CASGTGARTDTEAFF

size: -
D: TRBD1
J: TRBJ2-2
V: TRBV10-2
DNA: TGCGCCAGCTCTAGGTCAGGGGGAAGCACCGGGGAGCTGTTTTTT
CDR3: CASSRSGGSTGELFF

size: -
D: -
J: TRBJ1-5
V: TRBV7-8
DNA: TGTGCCAGCGGGGGGTCTAGCAATCAGCCCCAGCATTTT
CDR3: CASGGSSNQPQHF

size: -
D: TRBD2
J: TRBJ2-3
V: TRBV7-9
DNA: TGTGCCAGCAGCTCCCTAGCGGGAGATTACACAGATACGCAGTATTTT
CDR3: CASSSLAGDYTDTQYF

size: -
D: TRBD1
J: TRBJ1-6
V: TRBV9
DNA: TGTGCCAGCAGCGTTGCCGGGACAGGCTATAATTCACCCCTCCACTTT
CDR3: CASSVAGTGYNSPLHF

size: -
D: -
J: TRBJ2-3
V: TRBV19
DNA: TGTGCCAGCAGCCTACTCCTAGGGGGCACAGATACGCAGTATTTT
CDR3: CASSLLLGGTDTQYF